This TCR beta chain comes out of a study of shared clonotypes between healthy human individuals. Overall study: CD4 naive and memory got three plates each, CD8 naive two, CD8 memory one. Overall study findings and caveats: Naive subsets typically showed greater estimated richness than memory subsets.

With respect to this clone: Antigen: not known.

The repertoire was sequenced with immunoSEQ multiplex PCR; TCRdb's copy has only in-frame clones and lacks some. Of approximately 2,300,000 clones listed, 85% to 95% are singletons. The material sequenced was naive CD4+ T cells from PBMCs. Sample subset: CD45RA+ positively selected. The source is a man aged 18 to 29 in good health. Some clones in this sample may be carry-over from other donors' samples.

CDR3 region: CASSLGAREAPYEQYF. In DNA form, the CDR3 reads TGTGCCAGCAGCCTAGGTGCACGGGAGGCCCCCTACGAGCAGTACTTC. This chain uses TRBV4-2 with TRBJ2-7; 7 bases match TRBD2. This CDR3 has 16 residues. J was trimmed by 2 bases and V by 4 bases; bases with no gene match: 11. Germline CDR1 reads LGHNA; CDR2 reads YNFKEQ.